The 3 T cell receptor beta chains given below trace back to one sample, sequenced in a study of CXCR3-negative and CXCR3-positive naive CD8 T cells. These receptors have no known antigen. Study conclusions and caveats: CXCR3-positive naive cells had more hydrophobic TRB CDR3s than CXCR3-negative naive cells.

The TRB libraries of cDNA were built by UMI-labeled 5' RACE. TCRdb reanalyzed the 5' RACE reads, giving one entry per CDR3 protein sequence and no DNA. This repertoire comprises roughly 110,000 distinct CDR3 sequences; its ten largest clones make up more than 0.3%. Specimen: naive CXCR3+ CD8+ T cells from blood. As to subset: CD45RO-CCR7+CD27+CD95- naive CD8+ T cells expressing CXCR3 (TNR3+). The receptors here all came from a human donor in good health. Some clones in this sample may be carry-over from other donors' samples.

The CDR3: CASSLLAGDQETQYF. The V call is TRBV3-1, the J call TRBJ2-5; TCRdb lists TRBD2, though no DNA is available to test this call. CDR3 length equals 15 residues. The germline CDR1 and CDR2 sequences are LGHDT and YNNKEL (reference sequence).

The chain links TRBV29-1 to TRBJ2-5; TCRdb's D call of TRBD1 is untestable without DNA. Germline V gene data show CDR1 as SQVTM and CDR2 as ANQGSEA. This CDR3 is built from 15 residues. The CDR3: CSVEPRTGGRETQYF.

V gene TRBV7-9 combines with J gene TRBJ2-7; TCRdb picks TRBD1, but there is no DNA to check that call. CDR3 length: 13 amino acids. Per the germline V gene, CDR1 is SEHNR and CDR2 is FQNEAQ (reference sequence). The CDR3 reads CASSSPGAYEQYF.